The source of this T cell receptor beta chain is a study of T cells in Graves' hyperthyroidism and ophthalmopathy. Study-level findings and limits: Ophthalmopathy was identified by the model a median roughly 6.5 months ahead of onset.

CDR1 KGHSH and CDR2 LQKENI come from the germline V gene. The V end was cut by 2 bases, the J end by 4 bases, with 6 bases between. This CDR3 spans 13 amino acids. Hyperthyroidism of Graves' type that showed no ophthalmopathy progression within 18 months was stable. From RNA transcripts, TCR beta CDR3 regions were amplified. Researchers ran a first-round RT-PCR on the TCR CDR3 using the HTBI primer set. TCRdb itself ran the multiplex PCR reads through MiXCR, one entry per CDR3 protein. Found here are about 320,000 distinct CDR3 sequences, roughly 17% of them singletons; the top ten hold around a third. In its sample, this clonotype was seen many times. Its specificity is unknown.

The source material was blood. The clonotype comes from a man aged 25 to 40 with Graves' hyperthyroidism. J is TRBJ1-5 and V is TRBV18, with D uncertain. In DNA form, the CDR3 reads TGTGCCAGCTCACCAGCAGAGAATCAGCCCCAGCATTTT. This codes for CASSPAENQPQHF.